This TCR beta chain was captured by sequencing in a study of blood T cell repertoires in COVID-19. Study overall: COVID-19 samples, acute and convalescent, were from the United States, Italy and Spain. Sources were T cells, B-cell-depleted T cells, or PBMCs; the material itself was cDNA or gDNA.

The V end lost 6 bases, the J end lost 5 bases, and 9 bases lay between the germline ends. From germline, CDR1 is KGHDR and CDR2 SFDVKD. This CDR3 contains 13 residues. The Seattle patients joined while their infection was active and were tracked longitudinally afterward. In the source study's methods: Amplification with reference gene primers provided the estimates of nucleated cell counts. Sequencing used immunoSEQ multiplex PCR; TCRdb keeps in-frame clones, though not all of them. V, J and clone size reflect that table, while D and trimming were determined from the DNA. Of 330,000 or so clones in the sample, around 90% were seen once.

Sequenced sample: peripheral blood. The chain has TRBV24-1 and TRBJ2-2; the D gene is possibly TRBD1 (6 bases). This receptor was identified in an older woman with COVID-19, enrolled during active disease. As DNA, the CDR3 is TGTGCCACCAGTAAAACAGGGACCGGGGAGCTGTTTTTT. Amino acids: CATSKTGTGELFF.